What follows are 12 T cell receptor beta chains derived from one specimen sequenced in a study of early T cells in non-severe SARS-CoV-2 infection. TCRdb reanalysed the 5' RACE reads using MiXCR and keeps one entry per CDR3 protein. The data hold 60,000 to 65,000 distinct CDR3 sequences, with more than 7% observed a single time. Specimen: whole blood, collected at baseline. These receptors all come from an adult who was a healthcare worker with PCR-confirmed SARS-CoV-2 infection or an uninfected control (not recorded which).

This clonotype was seen more than once but under ten times. Given the absence of the conserved phenylalanine or tryptophan at the CDR3 end, a read error is likely. The DNA is omitted, as the CDR3 cannot be located on it reliably, and the CDR3 follows TCRdb's listing. The V and J genes are TRBV20-1 and TRBJ1-1. The CDR3 region is 8 residues in length, termini included. Germline-derived CDR1 and CDR2 are DFQATT and SNEGSKA (reference sequence). This CDR3 is CSARGHPM.

The table lists this clonotype with a few counts. V gene TRBV24-1 combines with J gene TRBJ1-1, with D maybe TRBD1 (5 bases). The CDR3 loop spans 14 amino acids. The germline V gene encodes CDR1 KGHDR and CDR2 SFDVKD. V was shortened by 7 bases and J by 4 bases, with 15 bases between the two germline ends. The CDR3 DNA reads TGTGCCACCAGGGGCGGGGGGGATGGCACTGAAGCTTTCTTT. It is translated as CATRGGGDGTEAFF.

This sequence joins TRBV6-5 and TRBJ2-1; D remains unclear. CDR1 is MNHEY, CDR2 SVGAGI, per germline. This CDR3 spans 11 amino acids. The germline V and J ends were trimmed by 6 bases and 5 bases, with 5 bases remaining between them. The CDR3 sequence: CASSRNNEQFF. For the CDR3, the DNA is TGTGCCAGCAGCCGCAACAATGAGCAGTTCTTC.

The chain links TRBV27 to TRBJ2-2; unclear D gene. V lost 2 bases and J 4 bases, leaving 8 bases between the germline ends. The CDR3 covers 14 residues. Germline loops: CDR1 MNHEY, CDR2 SMNVEV (reference sequence). Written as DNA, the CDR3 is TGTGCCAGCAGTTTAACGTGGGTCACCGGGGAGCTGTTTTTT. The encoded protein is CASSLTWVTGELFF.

This clonotype was observed a handful of times. The CDR3 DNA reads TGTGCCTGGAGTGTAGGGGGGGCGCTTCTCTATGGCTACACCTTC. Protein: CAWSVGGALLYGYTF. V usage is TRBV30 and J usage is TRBJ1-2; TRBD1 is a possible D gene (6 bases). The germline V gene encodes CDR1 GTSNPN and CDR2 SVGIG (reference sequence). CDR3 length: 15 amino acids. The V and J ends lost 0 bases and 4 bases respectively, with 15 bases between them.

V and J are TRBV6-5 and TRBJ2-7; possible D gene TRBD2, 6 bases. The CDR3 covers 14 residues. CDR1 and CDR2 (germline): MNHEY, SVGAGI. Trimming cost V 5 bases and J 4 bases, with 15 bases left between them. The DNA for the CDR3 is TGTGCCAGCAGTCCCCGCGGGGCCGCGTACGAGCAGTACTTC. Protein sequence: CASSPRGAAYEQYF.

This clonotype was seen a few times. The chain carries TRBV7-9 and TRBJ1-5; a weak D match, TRBD1 (6 bases). The germline V gene encodes CDR1 SEHNR and CDR2 FQNEAQ (reference sequence). Trimming stripped 1 base from V and 5 bases from J, with 12 bases between. This CDR3 has 15 residues. CDR3 region: CASSLGTGADQPQHF. The CDR3 DNA reads TGTGCCAGCAGCTTAGGGACGGGGGCGGATCAGCCCCAGCATTTT.

The rearrangement uses TRBV15 and TRBJ2-2; no firm D call. The CDR3 runs 17 residues. Between the trimmed V and J ends, which lost 3 bases and 3 bases, there was a span of 17 bases. The germline V gene has CDR1 LNHNV and CDR2 YYDKDF (reference sequence). The CDR3 nucleotides read TGTGCCACCAGCAGGGCGCTGGGCAGGACGGACACCGGGGAGCTGTTTTTT. This encodes CATSRALGRTDTGELFF.

There are a few counts of this clonotype. The J gene is TRBJ1-2, the V gene TRBV2; D might be TRBD1 (6 bases). The CDR3 loop spans 14 amino acids. V dropped 2 bases and J dropped 7 bases, with 14 bases sitting between them. Germline CDR1 SNHLY, CDR2 FYNNEI. The CDR3 reads CASSERGGAFGYTF. The CDR3 DNA reads as TGTGCCAGCAGTGAACGGGGGGGCGCTTTTGGCTACACCTTC.

This clonotype was counted ten times or more. This CDR3 is CASSFGGAQREQYF. The CDR3 DNA is TGTGCCAGCAGTTTTGGAGGGGCCCAGCGCGAGCAGTACTTC. V gene TRBV27 combines with J gene TRBJ2-7; D is possibly TRBD2 (6 bases). Germline-derived CDR1 and CDR2 are MNHEY and SMNVEV (reference sequence). With 3 bases removed from V and 6 bases from J, the gap between germline ends came to 15 bases. This CDR3 is built from 14 residues.

The rearrangement uses TRBV4-1 and TRBJ2-3, with TRBD2 matching over 7 bases. V lost 4 bases and J lost 0; bases outside the gene matches: 7. The CDR3 extends over 16 amino acids. Germline CDR1 MGHRA, CDR2 YSYEKL. CDR3 sequence: CASSRYLADSTDTQYF. The CDR3 DNA reads as TGCGCCAGCAGCCGATACCTAGCGGATAGCACAGATACGCAGTATTTT.

This clonotype was observed a handful of times. An end of the junction does not agree with germline; a read error may underlie this. V is TRBV7-7 and J is TRBJ2-2, with 9 bases lining up with TRBD2. The CDR3 runs to 16 residues. Germline V gene data show CDR1 as SSHAT and CDR2 as FNYEAQ (reference sequence). The CDR3 bases are TGTGCTAGCAGCCGAGCGGGAGGAATTGACACCGGGGAGCTGTTTTTT. The encoded protein is CASSRAGGIDTGELFF. The entire variable domain, with the rest obtained from reference TRBV7-7 and TRBJ2-2, is as follows: GAGVSQSPRYKVTKRGQDVTLRCDPISSHATLYWYQQALGQGPEFLTYFNYEAQPDKSGLPSDRFSAERPEGSISTLTIQRTEQRDSAMYRCASSRAGGIDTGELFFGEGSRLTVL.